These 4 T cell receptor beta chains were sequenced from one sample in a study of CD8+CD57+ T cells in acquired aplastic anemia. CD8+CD57+ cell expansion, shown by flow cytometry, had occurred in the patients selected for sequencing. It was genomic DNA that served as the template for profiling TCR beta VDJ and CDR3. One entry per CDR3 protein, called by TCRdb with MiXCR from the reads. The sample has some 120,000 distinct CDR3 sequences, approximately 40% seen once. Material: sorted CD4+, CD8+, or CD8+CD57+ T cells (not recorded which) from PBMCs. All receptors come from a human donor with aplastic anemia.

This clonotype has a count of ten or more. The chain carries TRBV7-7 and TRBJ2-7, with 7 bases matching TRBD2. The length of the CDR3 is 14 residues. Germline V gives CDR1 SSHAT, CDR2 FNYEAQ (reference sequence). The junction had 5 bases not matched to a gene; V was cut back by 4 bases and J by 2 bases. CDR3: CASSSGTNAYEQYV. The CDR3 region has the DNA TGTGCCAGCAGCTCGGGGACTAACGCCTACGAGCAGTACGTC.

This clonotype was detected many times. The genes are TRBV5-1 and TRBJ2-3; TRBD2 might be the D (6 bases). V dropped 4 bases and J dropped 8 bases, with 20 bases sitting between them. CDR1 SGHRS and CDR2 YFSETQ come from the germline V gene. This CDR3 is 15 amino acids long. The CDR3 DNA reads as TGCGCCAGCAGCCCCCGGGACCCACTGGGAGGTACGCAGTATTTT. Translating gives CASSPRDPLGGTQYF.

This clonotype occurred many times. V gene TRBV20-1 combines with J gene TRBJ2-2; D not certain. The V end was cut by 5 bases, the J end by 2 bases, with 6 bases between. Germline lookup yields CDR1 DFQATT and CDR2 SNEGSKA (reference sequence). The CDR3 contains 12 residues. The CDR3 loop is CSAADNTGELFF. CDR3 coding DNA: TGCAGTGCTGCAGATAACACCGGGGAGCTGTTTTTT.

As regards this clonotype: This may be a read error: a much more frequent sequence differs by one nucleotide. The V gene is TRBV20-1, the J gene TRBJ2-7; TRBD1 agrees at 8 bases. The CDR3 consists of 15 residues. Germline V gene lookup returns CDR1 DFQATT and CDR2 SNEGSKA (reference sequence). In DNA, the CDR3 is TGCAGTGCTAGGGCGAGGGTACCAGGGGGCTACGAGCGGTACTTC. Amino acids: CSARARVPGGYERYF.